This TCR beta chain was obtained from a study of identical twins' blood T cells. Via MiXCR, TCRdb re-called the 5' RACE reads, giving one row per CDR3 protein. This sample has about 370,000 distinct CDR3 sequences, with about 28% found just once. The sample holds a few counts of this clonotype. CDR1 is SNHLY, CDR2 FYNNEI, per germline. This CDR3 is 13 amino acids long. Trimming shortened V by 6 bases and J by 3 bases, and 12 bases separated the two germline ends. The material sequenced was PBMCs. The V and J genes are TRBV2 and TRBJ2-7; weak D call: TRBD1 (5 bases). The clonotype originates from a woman aged 18 to 55 in good health. CDR3 DNA: TGTGCCAGCAGCCTGACAGCTTACTACGAGCAGTACTTC. This translates into CASSLTAYYEQYF.